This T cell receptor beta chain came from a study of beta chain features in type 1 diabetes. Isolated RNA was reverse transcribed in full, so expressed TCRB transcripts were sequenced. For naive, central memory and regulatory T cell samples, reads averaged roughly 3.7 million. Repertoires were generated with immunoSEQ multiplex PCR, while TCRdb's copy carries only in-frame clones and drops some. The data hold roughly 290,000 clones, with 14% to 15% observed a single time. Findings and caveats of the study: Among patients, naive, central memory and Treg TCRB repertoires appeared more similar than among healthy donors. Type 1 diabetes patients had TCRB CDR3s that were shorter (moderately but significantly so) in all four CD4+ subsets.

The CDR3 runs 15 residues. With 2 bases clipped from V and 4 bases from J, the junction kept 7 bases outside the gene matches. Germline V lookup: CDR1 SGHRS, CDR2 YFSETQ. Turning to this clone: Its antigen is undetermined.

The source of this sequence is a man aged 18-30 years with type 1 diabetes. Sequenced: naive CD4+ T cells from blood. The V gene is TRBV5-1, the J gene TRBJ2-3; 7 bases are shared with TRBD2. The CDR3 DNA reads TGCGCCAGCAGCTTCGTTGCGGGGGACCCAGATACGCAGTATTTT. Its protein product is CASSFVAGDPDTQYF.